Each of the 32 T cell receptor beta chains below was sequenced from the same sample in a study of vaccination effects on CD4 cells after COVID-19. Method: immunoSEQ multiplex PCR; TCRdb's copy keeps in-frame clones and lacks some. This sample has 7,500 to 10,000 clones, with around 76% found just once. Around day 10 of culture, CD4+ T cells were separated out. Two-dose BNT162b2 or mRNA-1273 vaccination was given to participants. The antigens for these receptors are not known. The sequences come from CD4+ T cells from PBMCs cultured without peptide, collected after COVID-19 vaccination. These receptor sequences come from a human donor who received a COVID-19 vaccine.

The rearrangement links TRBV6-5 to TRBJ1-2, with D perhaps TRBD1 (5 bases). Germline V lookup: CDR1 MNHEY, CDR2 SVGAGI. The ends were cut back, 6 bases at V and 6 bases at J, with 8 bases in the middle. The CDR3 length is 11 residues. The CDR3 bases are TGTGCCAGCAGGTCGGGACATGGCTACACCTTC. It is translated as CASRSGHGYTF.

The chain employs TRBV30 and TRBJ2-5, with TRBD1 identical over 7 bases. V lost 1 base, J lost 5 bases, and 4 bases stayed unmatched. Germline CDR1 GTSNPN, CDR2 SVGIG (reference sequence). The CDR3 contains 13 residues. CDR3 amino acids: CAWSEGAGETQYF. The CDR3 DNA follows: TGTGCCTGGAGTGAGGGGGCAGGGGAGACCCAGTACTTC.

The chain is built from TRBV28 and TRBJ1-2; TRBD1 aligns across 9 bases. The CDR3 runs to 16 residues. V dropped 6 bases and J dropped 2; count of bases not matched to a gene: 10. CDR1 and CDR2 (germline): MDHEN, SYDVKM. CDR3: CASSRTGAGLNYGYTF. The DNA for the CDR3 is TGTGCCAGCAGCCGGACAGGGGCCGGATTAAACTATGGCTACACCTTC.

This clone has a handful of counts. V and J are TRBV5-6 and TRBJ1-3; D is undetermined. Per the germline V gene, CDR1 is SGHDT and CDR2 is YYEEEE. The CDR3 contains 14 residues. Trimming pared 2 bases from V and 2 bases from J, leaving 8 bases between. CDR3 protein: CASSFGLAGNTIYF. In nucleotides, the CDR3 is TGTGCCAGCAGCTTCGGTCTGGCTGGAAACACCATATATTTT.

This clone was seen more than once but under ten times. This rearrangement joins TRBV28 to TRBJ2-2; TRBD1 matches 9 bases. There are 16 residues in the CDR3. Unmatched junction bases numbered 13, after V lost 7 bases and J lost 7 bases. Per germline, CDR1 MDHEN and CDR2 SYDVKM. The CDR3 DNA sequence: TGTGCCAGCACCACGGGACAGGGAGGTATCCACGGGGAGCTGTTTTTT. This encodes CASTTGQGGIHGELFF.

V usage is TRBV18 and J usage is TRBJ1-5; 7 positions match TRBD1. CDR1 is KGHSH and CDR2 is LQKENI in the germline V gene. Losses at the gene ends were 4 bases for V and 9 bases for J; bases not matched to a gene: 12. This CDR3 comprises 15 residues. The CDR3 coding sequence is TGTGCCAGCTCACTGGGACAGTCATTTACGCGGCCCCAGCATTTT. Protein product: CASSLGQSFTRPQHF.

In DNA form, the CDR3 reads TGTGCCAGCAGCCAAGATAGGGGGGACAGACAGTACTTC. As protein: CASSQDRGDRQYF. J is TRBJ2-7 and V is TRBV4-2; tentative D call: TRBD1 (7 bases). The CDR3 is 13 residues long. In germline, CDR1 is LGHNA, CDR2 YNFKEQ. V was shortened by 0 bases and J by 10 bases, with 13 bases between the two germline ends.

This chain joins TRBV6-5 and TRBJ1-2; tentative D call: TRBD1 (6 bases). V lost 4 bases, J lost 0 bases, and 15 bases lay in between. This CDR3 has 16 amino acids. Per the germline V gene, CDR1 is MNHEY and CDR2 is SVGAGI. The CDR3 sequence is CASSSLGQRANYGYTF. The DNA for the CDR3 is TGTGCCAGCAGTTCTTTGGGACAACGAGCTAACTATGGCTACACCTTC.

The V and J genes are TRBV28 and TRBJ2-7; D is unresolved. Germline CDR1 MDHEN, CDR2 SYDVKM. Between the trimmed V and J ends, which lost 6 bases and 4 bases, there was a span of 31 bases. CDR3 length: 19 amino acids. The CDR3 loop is CASSPARLYLRPFPYEQYF. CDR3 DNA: TGTGCCAGCAGCCCTGCGAGGCTTTATCTGCGGCCCTTTCCTTACGAGCAGTACTTC.

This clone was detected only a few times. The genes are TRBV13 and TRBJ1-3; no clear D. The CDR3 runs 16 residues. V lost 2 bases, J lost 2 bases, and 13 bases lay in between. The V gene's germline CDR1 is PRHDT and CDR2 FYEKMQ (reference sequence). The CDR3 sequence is CASSLHFGLAGNTIYF. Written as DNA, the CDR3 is TGTGCCAGCAGCTTACATTTCGGTCTGGCTGGAAACACCATATATTTT.

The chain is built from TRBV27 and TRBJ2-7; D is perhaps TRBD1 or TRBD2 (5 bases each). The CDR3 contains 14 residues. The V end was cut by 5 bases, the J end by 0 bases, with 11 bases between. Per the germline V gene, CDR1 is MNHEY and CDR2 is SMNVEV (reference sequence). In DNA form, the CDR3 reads TGTGCCAGCAGTACCGGGGCAAACTCCTACGAGCAGTACTTC. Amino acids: CASSTGANSYEQYF.

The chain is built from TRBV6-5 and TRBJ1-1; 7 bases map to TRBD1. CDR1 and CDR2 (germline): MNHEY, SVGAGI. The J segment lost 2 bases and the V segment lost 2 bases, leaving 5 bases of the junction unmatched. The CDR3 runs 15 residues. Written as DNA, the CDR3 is TGTGCCAGCAGTTACGGCAGGGGGATAAACACTGAAGCTTTCTTT. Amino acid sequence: CASSYGRGINTEAFF.

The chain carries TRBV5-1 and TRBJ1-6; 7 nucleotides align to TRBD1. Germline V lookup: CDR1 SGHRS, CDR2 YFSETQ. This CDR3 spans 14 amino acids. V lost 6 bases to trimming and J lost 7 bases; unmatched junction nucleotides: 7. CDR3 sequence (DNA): TGCGCCAGCAATTCCGGGACAGACAATTCACCCCTCCACTTT. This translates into CASNSGTDNSPLHF.

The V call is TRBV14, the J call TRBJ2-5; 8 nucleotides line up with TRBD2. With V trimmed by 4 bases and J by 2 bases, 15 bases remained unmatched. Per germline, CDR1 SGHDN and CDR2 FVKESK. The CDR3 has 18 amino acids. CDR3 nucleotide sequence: TGTGCCAGCAGCCCCCGGGAGGGGGTCGGGAGGTGGCAAGAGACCCAGTACTTC. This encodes CASSPREGVGRWQETQYF.

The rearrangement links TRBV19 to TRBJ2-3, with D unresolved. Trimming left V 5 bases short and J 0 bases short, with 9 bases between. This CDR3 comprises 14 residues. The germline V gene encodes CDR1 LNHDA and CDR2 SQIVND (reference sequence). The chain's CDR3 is CASSLAISTDTQYF. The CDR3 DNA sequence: TGTGCCAGTAGTCTGGCGATTAGCACAGATACGCAGTATTTT.

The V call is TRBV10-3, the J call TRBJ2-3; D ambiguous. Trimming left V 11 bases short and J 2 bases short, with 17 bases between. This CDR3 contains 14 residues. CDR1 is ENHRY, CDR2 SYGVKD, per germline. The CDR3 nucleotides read TGTGCCTCCCGCGGCGAGACCTTCACAGATACGCAGTATTTT. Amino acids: CASRGETFTDTQYF.

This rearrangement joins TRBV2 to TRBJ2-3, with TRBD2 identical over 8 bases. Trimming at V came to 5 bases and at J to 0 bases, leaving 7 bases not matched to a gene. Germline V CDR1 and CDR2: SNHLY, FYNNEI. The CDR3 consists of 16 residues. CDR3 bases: TGTGCCAGCAGTTCGGGGGGGCGGGGAAGCACAGATACGCAGTATTTT. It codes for CASSSGGRGSTDTQYF.

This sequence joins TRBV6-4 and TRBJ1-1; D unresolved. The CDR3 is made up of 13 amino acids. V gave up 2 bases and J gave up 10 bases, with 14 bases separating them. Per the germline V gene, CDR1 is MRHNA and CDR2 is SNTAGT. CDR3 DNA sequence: TGTGCCAGCAGTGACGGGCCCCTTGGGTTAGCTTTCTTT. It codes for CASSDGPLGLAFF.

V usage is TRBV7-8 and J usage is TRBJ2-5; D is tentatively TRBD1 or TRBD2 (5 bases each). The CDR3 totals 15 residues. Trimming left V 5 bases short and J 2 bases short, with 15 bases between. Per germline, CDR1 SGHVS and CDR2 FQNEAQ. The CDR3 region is CASSGPGTAQETQYF. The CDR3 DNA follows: TGTGCCAGCAGCGGCCCCGGGACGGCTCAAGAGACCCAGTACTTC.

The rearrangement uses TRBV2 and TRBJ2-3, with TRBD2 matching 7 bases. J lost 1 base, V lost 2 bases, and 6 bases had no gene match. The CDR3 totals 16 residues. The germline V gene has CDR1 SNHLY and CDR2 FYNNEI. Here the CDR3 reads CASSERSAGGTDTQYF. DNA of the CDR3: TGTGCCAGCAGTGAACGGTCTGCGGGGGGCACAGATACGCAGTATTTT.

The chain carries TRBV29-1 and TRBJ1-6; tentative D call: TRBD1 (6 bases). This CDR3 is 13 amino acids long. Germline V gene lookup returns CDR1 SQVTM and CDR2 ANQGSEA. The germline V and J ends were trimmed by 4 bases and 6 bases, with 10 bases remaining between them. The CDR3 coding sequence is TGCAGCGTTGGTGGGACACCTAATTCACCCCTCCACTTT. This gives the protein CSVGGTPNSPLHF.

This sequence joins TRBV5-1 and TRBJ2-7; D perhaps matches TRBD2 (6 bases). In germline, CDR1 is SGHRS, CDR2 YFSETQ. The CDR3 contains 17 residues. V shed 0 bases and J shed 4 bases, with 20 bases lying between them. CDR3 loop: CASSLAAGSGEAYEQYF. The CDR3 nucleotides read TGCGCCAGCAGCTTGGCCGCCGGGTCCGGGGAGGCGTACGAGCAGTACTTC.

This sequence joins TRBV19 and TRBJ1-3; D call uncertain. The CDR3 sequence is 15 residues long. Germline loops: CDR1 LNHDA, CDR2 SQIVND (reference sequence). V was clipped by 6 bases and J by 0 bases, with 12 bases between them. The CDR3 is CASSPGLFSGNTIYF. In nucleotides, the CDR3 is TGTGCCAGTAGCCCCGGACTTTTCTCTGGAAACACCATATATTTT.

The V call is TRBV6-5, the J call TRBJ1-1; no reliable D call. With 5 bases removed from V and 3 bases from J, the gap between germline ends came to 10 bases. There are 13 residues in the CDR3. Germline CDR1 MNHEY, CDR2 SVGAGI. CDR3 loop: CASSPFLDTEAFF. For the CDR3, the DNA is TGTGCCAGCAGTCCTTTTTTGGACACTGAAGCTTTCTTT.

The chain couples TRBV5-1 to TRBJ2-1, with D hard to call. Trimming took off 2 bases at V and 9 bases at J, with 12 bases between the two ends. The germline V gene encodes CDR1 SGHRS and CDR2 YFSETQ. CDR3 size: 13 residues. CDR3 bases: TGCGCCAGCAGCTTAAGCCCCGCCCGTGAGCAGTTCTTC. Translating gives CASSLSPAREQFF.

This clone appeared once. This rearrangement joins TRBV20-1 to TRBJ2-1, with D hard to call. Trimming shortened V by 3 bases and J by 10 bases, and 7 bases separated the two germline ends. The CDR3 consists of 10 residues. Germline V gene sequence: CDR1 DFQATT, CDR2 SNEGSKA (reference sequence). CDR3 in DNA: TGCAGTGCTAGTGATAACGAGCAGTTCTTC. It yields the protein CSASDNEQFF.

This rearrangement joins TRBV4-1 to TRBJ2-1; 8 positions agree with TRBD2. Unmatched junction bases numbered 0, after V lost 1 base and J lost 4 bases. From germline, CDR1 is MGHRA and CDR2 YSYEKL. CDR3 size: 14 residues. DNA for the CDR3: TGCGCCAGCAGCCAAGTAGCGGGATACAATGAGCAGTTCTTC. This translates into CASSQVAGYNEQFF.

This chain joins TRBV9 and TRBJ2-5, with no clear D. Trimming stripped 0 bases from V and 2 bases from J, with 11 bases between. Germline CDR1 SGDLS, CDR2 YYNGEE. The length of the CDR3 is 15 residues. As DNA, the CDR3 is TGTGCCAGCAGCGTAGGTAGTATCCCGCAAGAGACCCAGTACTTC. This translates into CASSVGSIPQETQYF.

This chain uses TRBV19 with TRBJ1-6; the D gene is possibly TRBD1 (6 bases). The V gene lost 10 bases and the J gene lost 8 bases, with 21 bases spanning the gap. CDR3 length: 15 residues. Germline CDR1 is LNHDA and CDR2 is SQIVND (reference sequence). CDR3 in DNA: TGTGCCACCTCAGGGGCCTCGAACAAATATTCACCCCTCCACTTT. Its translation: CATSGASNKYSPLHF.

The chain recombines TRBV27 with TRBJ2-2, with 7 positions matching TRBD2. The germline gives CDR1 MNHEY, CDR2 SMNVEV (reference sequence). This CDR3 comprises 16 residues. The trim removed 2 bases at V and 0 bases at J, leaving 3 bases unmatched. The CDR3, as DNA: TGTGCCAGCAGTTTACGGAGCGGGGCGAACACCGGGGAGCTGTTTTTT. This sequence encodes CASSLRSGANTGELFF.

CDR3 sequence reads: CASRSTGAESPLHF. The DNA of the CDR3 is TGCGCCAGCAGATCGACAGGGGCCGAATCACCCCTCCACTTT. This chain joins TRBV5-1 and TRBJ1-6; TRBD1 matches at 8 bases. V gave up 5 bases and J gave up 10 bases; unmatched junction bases: 8. The CDR3 sequence is 14 residues long. Germline V lookup: CDR1 SGHRS, CDR2 YFSETQ.

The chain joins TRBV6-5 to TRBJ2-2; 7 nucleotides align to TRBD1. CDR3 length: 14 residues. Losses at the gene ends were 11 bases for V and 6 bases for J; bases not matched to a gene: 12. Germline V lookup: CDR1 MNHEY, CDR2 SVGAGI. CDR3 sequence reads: CAGQRGLSAGELFF. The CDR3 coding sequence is TGTGCCGGACAGAGGGGGCTATCGGCCGGGGAGCTGTTTTTT.